This T cell receptor beta chain was profiled in a study of T-cell memory formation after mild COVID-19. Between the trimmed V and J ends, which lost 1 base and 9 bases, there was a span of 15 bases. Germline loops: CDR1 SGHVS, CDR2 FQNEAQ. The length of the CDR3 is 14 residues. Constant-segment primers were used for 5'RACE, and the resulting TCR alpha and TCR beta cDNA libraries carried sample barcodes and UMIs. Each CDR3 protein gets one entry after TCRdb re-called the 5' RACE reads with MiXCR. The top ten clones hold 22% of a sample with 200,000 to 300,000 distinct CDR3 sequences, over 15% of them seen once. This clonotype was recorded at least ten times.

Sample: PBMCs or a T cell subset sorted from them (not recorded which). The receptor was derived from a man younger than 35 who had mild COVID-19 (a few samples of this study predate the infection). Cell type and time point are not known. The chain is built from TRBV7-8 and TRBJ1-1; unclear D gene. CDR3 residues: CASSLEGPYYKAFF. CDR3 coding DNA: TGTGCCAGCAGCTTAGAGGGTCCTTATTATAAAGCTTTCTTT. The variable domain in full, completed from reference TRBV7-8 and TRBJ1-1, reads GAGVSQSPRYKVAKRGQDVALRCDPISGHVSLFWYQQALGQGPEFLTYFQNEAQLDKSGLPSDRFFAERPEGSVSTLKIQRTQQEDSAVYLCASSLEGPYYKAFFGQGTRLTVV.